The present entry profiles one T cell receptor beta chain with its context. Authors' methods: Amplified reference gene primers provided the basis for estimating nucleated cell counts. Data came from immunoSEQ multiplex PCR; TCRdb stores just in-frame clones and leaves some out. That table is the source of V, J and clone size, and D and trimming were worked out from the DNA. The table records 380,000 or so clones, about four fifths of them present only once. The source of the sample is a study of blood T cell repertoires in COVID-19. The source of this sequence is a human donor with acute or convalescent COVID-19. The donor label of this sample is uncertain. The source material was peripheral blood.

The CDR3 is CATQRDRGNTGELFF. The CDR3 DNA is TGTGCCACCCAAAGGGACAGGGGCAACACCGGGGAGCTGTTTTTT. The V and J genes are TRBV19 and TRBJ2-2, with TRBD1 identical over 10 bases. With V trimmed by 10 bases and J by 2 bases, 7 bases remained unmatched. Per germline, CDR1 LNHDA and CDR2 SQIVND (reference sequence). This CDR3 has 15 amino acids.